These 16 T cell receptor beta chains came from one sample sequenced in a study of blood T cell repertoires in COVID-19. Clones were read by immunoSEQ multiplex PCR, and TCRdb kept only the in-frame ones, dropping some. The data show about 260,000 clones, 86% seen once. The specimen was peripheral blood. The receptors here all came from a young man with active or convalescent COVID-19.

The V gene is TRBV7-9, the J gene TRBJ2-7, with D possibly TRBD2 on 6 matching bases. CDR3 length: 15 amino acids. The germline gives CDR1 SEHNR, CDR2 FQNEAQ (reference sequence). V lost 5 bases and J 0 bases, leaving 14 bases between the germline ends. The CDR3, as DNA: TGTGCCAGCAGCCATAGTTGGGGGGACTCCTACGAGCAGTACTTC. Translated, it gives CASSHSWGDSYEQYF.

The chain links TRBV7-9 to TRBJ1-2, with a possible D match to TRBD1 (5 bases). Per the germline V gene, CDR1 is SEHNR and CDR2 is FQNEAQ (reference sequence). V dropped 5 bases and J dropped 6 bases, with 19 bases sitting between them. CDR3 size: 15 residues. CDR3 region: CASSPGRTNSHGYTF. The CDR3 DNA reads TGTGCCAGCAGCCCCGGACGGACAAACTCCCATGGCTACACCTTC.

V is TRBV5-4 and J is TRBJ1-6; D call uncertain. Trimming stripped 0 bases from V and 0 bases from J, with 10 bases between. CDR3 length: 17 amino acids. Germline V CDR1 and CDR2: SGHNT, YYREEE (reference sequence). CDR3 bases: TGTGCCAGCAGCTTGGATTCGGGTAGCTCCTATAATTCACCCCTCCACTTT. This sequence encodes CASSLDSGSSYNSPLHF.

This clone was detected only once. The chain recombines TRBV5-6 with TRBJ1-5; no clear D. The CDR3 contains 13 residues. Germline V CDR1 and CDR2: SGHDT, YYEEEE. Trimming stripped 4 bases from V and 3 bases from J, with 8 bases between. CDR3 sequence (DNA): TGTGCCAGCAGCGAATACAACAATCAGCCCCAGCATTTT. It is translated as CASSEYNNQPQHF.

The chain employs TRBV4-2 and TRBJ2-5, with 9 bases fitting TRBD2. Per germline, CDR1 LGHNA and CDR2 YNFKEQ. There are 16 residues in the CDR3. The J segment lost 5 bases and the V segment lost 1 base, leaving 8 bases of the junction unmatched. The chain's CDR3 is CASSQVGGGAQETQYF. In nucleotides, the CDR3 is TGTGCCAGCAGCCAAGTTGGCGGGGGGGCACAGGAGACCCAGTACTTC.

The CDR3 protein is CASSPGAGYEQYF. Written as DNA, the CDR3 is TGCGCCAGCAGCCCAGGGGCTGGGTACGAGCAGTACTTC. The chain uses TRBV4-1 and TRBJ2-7; perhaps TRBD1 as D (6 bases). The CDR3 contains 13 residues. V lost 4 bases to trimming and J lost 4 bases, with 11 bases between them. Germline CDR1 and CDR2: MGHRA and YSYEKL.

This clone was found a few times. The CDR3 coding sequence is TGTGCCAGCAGCCAAGTAAGGGGTAGCTATGGCTACACCTTC. Its translation: CASSQVRGSYGYTF. The chain is built from TRBV3-1 (or the pseudogene TRBV3-2) and TRBJ1-2; D is possibly TRBD1 (5 bases). The CDR3 spans 14 residues. The germline CDR1 and CDR2 sequences are LGHDT and YNNKEL (reference sequence). Trimming removed 1 base from V and 4 bases from J, with 10 bases in between.

The V and J genes are TRBV27 and TRBJ1-6, with TRBD1 matching over 9 bases. Germline V lookup: CDR1 MNHEY, CDR2 SMNVEV (reference sequence). V lost 5 bases and J lost 6; bases outside the gene matches: 8. The CDR3 covers 16 residues. The CDR3 DNA sequence: TGTGCCAGCAGTGTAATGGACAGGGGACTTAATTCACCCCTCCACTTT. It codes for CASSVMDRGLNSPLHF.

This clone was seen a single time. For the CDR3, the DNA is TGCGCCAGCAGCCAAGAGGGGGGCGGGACAGGGGGCAGAACTGAAGCTTTCTTT. Protein sequence: CASSQEGGGTGGRTEAFF. This sequence joins TRBV4-1 and TRBJ1-1; 12 positions match TRBD1. CDR1 MGHRA and CDR2 YSYEKL come from the germline V gene. This CDR3 is 18 amino acids long. The V and J ends lost 0 bases and 5 bases, in that order; junction bases with no gene match: 10.

The gene calls are TRBV6-6 and TRBJ2-2; D is uncertain. Germline V lookup: CDR1 MNHNY, CDR2 SVGAGI (reference sequence). The ends were cut back, 6 bases at V and 3 bases at J, with 11 bases in the middle. The CDR3 length is 14 residues. CDR3 in amino acids: CASSREPDTGELFF. The CDR3 region has the DNA TGTGCCAGCAGCCGTGAGCCTGACACCGGGGAGCTGTTTTTT.

CDR3 amino acids: CASSESVVRRQPQHF. The CDR3 bases are TGTGCCAGCAGCGAGAGCGTAGTGAGGCGTCAGCCCCAGCATTTT. The V gene is TRBV7-2, the J gene TRBJ1-5; no clear D. Germline V gene data show CDR1 as SGHTA and CDR2 as FQGNSA. The germline V and J ends were trimmed by 5 bases and 6 bases, with 17 bases remaining between them. The CDR3 runs to 15 residues.

The chain is built from TRBV7-2 and TRBJ1-1; 7 nucleotides agree with TRBD1. Germline-derived CDR1 and CDR2 are SGHTA and FQGNSA. The V gene end was trimmed by 5 bases and the J gene end by 7 bases; junction bases not matched to a gene: 10. The CDR3 is 14 amino acids. In DNA, the CDR3 is TGTGCCAGCAGCACCACGACAGGGTTCGGTGAAGCTTTCTTT. As protein: CASSTTTGFGEAFF.

This chain connects TRBV11-2 to TRBJ2-2, with unresolved D. Germline lookup yields CDR1 SGHAT and CDR2 FQNNGV. There are 14 residues in the CDR3. V dropped 3 bases and J dropped 1 base, with 6 bases sitting between them. The CDR3 sequence: CASSFRQNTGELFF. CDR3 DNA: TGTGCCAGCAGCTTCAGACAGAACACCGGGGAGCTGTTTTTT.

This rearrangement joins TRBV6-5 to TRBJ1-1; D call uncertain. V shed 7 bases and J shed 2 bases, with 11 bases lying between them. Germline-derived CDR1 and CDR2 are MNHEY and SVGAGI. The CDR3 runs to 13 residues. The CDR3 region has the DNA TGTGCCAGCAATACCGGGATCAACACTGAAGCTTTCTTT. Its protein is CASNTGINTEAFF.

J is TRBJ1-1 and V is TRBV19; 7 nucleotides match TRBD1. The CDR3 runs to 14 residues. Germline V gene lookup returns CDR1 LNHDA and CDR2 SQIVND (reference sequence). With 3 bases clipped from V and 2 bases from J, the junction kept 3 bases outside the gene matches. The CDR3 protein is CASSIRDSNTEAFF. The CDR3 DNA follows: TGTGCCAGTAGTATCCGGGACAGCAACACTGAAGCTTTCTTT.

This chain connects TRBV7-9 to TRBJ1-1; unclear D gene. Germline loops: CDR1 SEHNR, CDR2 FQNEAQ (reference sequence). Deletions cut 2 bases from V and 6 bases from J, with 7 bases between. The CDR3 is made up of 12 amino acids. The CDR3 loop is CASSLMGAEAFF. CDR3 DNA sequence: TGTGCCAGCAGCTTAATGGGAGCTGAAGCTTTCTTT.